This TCR beta chain was retrieved from a study of T cells in Graves' hyperthyroidism and ophthalmopathy. RNA transcripts yielded amplified TCR beta CDR3 regions. The primer set for the first-round RT-PCR of the TCR CDR3 was HTBI. MiXCR, applied by TCRdb to the multiplex PCR reads, yields one record per CDR3 protein. The table lists 460,000 or so distinct CDR3 sequences, 13% to 15% of them singletons. This clonotype was seen a handful of times. Hyperthyroidism of Graves' type that showed no ophthalmopathy progression within 18 months was stable. Diagnosis rested on symptoms, serum thyroxine and TRAb, thyroid ultrasound, and orbital computed tomography. The TCR comes from a woman aged 18-29 years with Graves' hyperthyroidism. Sequenced input: blood.

CDR3 nucleotide sequence: TGTGCCAGCAGTGACCTAGCGGGAGGTTTCCAAGAGACCCAGTACTTC. This gives the protein CASSDLAGGFQETQYF. This sequence joins TRBV25-1 and TRBJ2-5; TRBD2 agrees at 11 bases. Germline V gene sequence: CDR1 MGHDK, CDR2 SYGVNS. The CDR3 runs to 16 residues. V gave up 3 bases and J gave up 1 base; unmatched junction bases: 4.